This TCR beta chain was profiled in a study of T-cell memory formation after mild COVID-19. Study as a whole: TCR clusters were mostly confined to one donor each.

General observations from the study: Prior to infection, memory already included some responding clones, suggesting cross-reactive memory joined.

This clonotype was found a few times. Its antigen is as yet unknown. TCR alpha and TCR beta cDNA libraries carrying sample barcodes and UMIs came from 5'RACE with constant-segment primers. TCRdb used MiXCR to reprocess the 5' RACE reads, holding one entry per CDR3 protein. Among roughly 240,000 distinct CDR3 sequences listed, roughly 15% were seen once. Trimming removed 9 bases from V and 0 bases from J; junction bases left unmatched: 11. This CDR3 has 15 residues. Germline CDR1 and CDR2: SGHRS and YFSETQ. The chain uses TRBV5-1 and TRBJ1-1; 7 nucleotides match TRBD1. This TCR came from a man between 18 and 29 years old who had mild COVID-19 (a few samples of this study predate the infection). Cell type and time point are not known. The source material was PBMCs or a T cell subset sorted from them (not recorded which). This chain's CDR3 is CATKEGAGMNTEAFF. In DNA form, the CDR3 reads TGCGCCACTAAGGAGGGGGCGGGCATGAACACTGAAGCTTTCTTT.